This TCR beta chain was sequenced during a study of CD8+ T cells in alopecia areata. Reverse transcription of extracted RNA yielded cDNA, which provided the sequencing template. Measured with immunoSEQ multiplex PCR; TCRdb has only the in-frame clones, and not every one. This sample has 90,000 to 120,000 clones, with 80% to 85% found just once. This CDR3 region has 11 residues. Germline assignment: CDR1 SQVTM and CDR2 ANQGSEA. The V gene lost 7 bases and the J gene lost 7 bases, with 13 bases spanning the gap. Described treatment: oral pan-JAK inhibitor, 5-10 mg twice daily. The sequence derives from a human donor with alopecia areata. V usage is TRBV29-1 and J usage is TRBJ1-1; possibly TRBD1 for D (5 bases). Here the sequenced sample was CD8+ T cells sorted from blood, taken at week 24, from a patient treated with tofacitinib. CDR3: CSAGRGFEAFF. CDR3 sequence (DNA): TGCAGCGCCGGGCGGGGGTTTGAAGCTTTCTTT. Together with reference TRBV29-1 and TRBJ1-1, the CDR3 gives the full variable domain: SAVISQKPSRDICQRGTSLTIQCQVDSQVTMMFWYRQQPGQSLTLIATANQGSEATYESGFVIDKFPISRPNLTFSTLTVSNMSPEDSSIYLCSAGRGFEAFFGQGTRLTVV.